The clone carrying this T cell receptor (beta chain) was counted a single time. This entry belongs to a study of blood T cell repertoires in COVID-19. Study-wide context: There were acute and convalescent COVID-19 samples, and they came from the United States, Italy and Spain. In each case, the material was cDNA or gDNA derived from T cells, B-cell-depleted T cells, or PBMCs.

In the original processing: Reference gene primer amplification gave nucleated cell count estimates. Data came from immunoSEQ multiplex PCR; TCRdb stores just in-frame clones and leaves some out. Clone size and the V and J calls come from that table; the DNA yielded D and trimming. Of 200,000 to 250,000 clones listed, roughly 85% are singletons. V was pared by 2 bases and J by 8 bases, with 15 bases between. The germline V gene encodes CDR1 KGHDR and CDR2 SFDVKD. CDR3 length: 15 residues. The TCR sequence derives from a woman in her late teens or twenties with acute or convalescent COVID-19. Material: peripheral blood. The chain recombines TRBV24-1 with TRBJ2-1; weak D call: TRBD1 (5 bases). CDR3 sequence (DNA): TGTGCCACCAGTGATTCCCTGGGGCCTGAGTATGAGCAGTTCTTC. Translated: CATSDSLGPEYEQFF.